This is a list of T cell receptor beta chains from one sample in a study of cytomegalovirus exposure and HLA in healthy donors. Sequencing used immunoSEQ multiplex PCR; TCRdb keeps in-frame clones, though not all of them. Of more than 50,000 clones in the sample, less than 75% were seen once. Input material: PBMCs. All receptors come from a woman aged 45 to 65 in good health and CMV-seropositive. CDR3s include the opening cysteine and the closing phenylalanine or tryptophan. D genes are given only for firm matches. The size field is filled for only some rows; it gives once, few, many or a size class.

clone_size | j_call | d_call | v_call | cdr3_aa | cdr3_nt
few | TRBJ1-1 | - | TRBV6-4 | CASSDSQVRKAFF | TGTGCCAGCAGTGATTCCCAGGTCCGGAAAGCTTTCTTT
- | TRBJ2-7 | - | TRBV2 | CASSDTAYEQYF | TGTGCCAGCAGTGACACAGCCTACGAGCAGTACTTC
once | TRBJ2-1 | TRBD2 | TRBV29-1 | CSIGLAGDGEQFF | TGCAGCATCGGACTAGCGGGAGACGGTGAGCAGTTCTTC
- | TRBJ2-7 | - | TRBV5-6 | CASSLVRGFEQYF | TGTGCCAGCAGCTTGGTCAGGGGCTTCGAGCAGTACTTC
- | TRBJ2-5 | TRBD2 | TRBV7-9 | CASAGGRVVKETQYF | TGTGCCAGCGCGGGCGGGAGAGTCGTCAAAGAGACCCAGTACTTC
- | TRBJ2-7 | TRBD1 | TRBV28 | CASSLTGTGPYEQYF | TGTGCCAGCAGTTTGACAGGGACGGGACCTTACGAGCAGTACTTC
- | TRBJ2-3 | - | TRBV5-4 | CASRIGARSYHTDTQYF | TGTGCCAGCAGAATTGGGGCCAGGAGCTACCACACAGATACGCAGTATTTT
- | TRBJ1-2 | TRBD1 | TRBV10-2 | CASSESPGGVDYTF | TGCGCCAGCAGTGAGTCGCCAGGGGGCGTTGACTACACCTTC
- | TRBJ2-3 | TRBD1 | TRBV7-9 | CASSTDRGLITDTQYF | TGTGCCAGCAGCACAGACAGGGGATTGATCACAGATACGCAGTATTTT
- | TRBJ2-7 | TRBD1 | TRBV28 | CASSTIRKGAQNYEQYF | TGTGCCAGCAGCACAATACGGAAGGGGGCCCAGAACTACGAGCAGTACTTC
- | TRBJ2-5 | - | TRBV7-9 | CASSFPTTAGTQYF | TGTGCCAGCAGCTTTCCGACTACGGCGGGGACCCAGTACTTC